The 29 T cell receptor beta chains below come from one sample, sequenced in a study of cytotoxic CD8 clonotypes in ibrutinib-treated CLL. Sequencing used immunoSEQ multiplex PCR; TCRdb keeps in-frame clones, though not all of them. The data contain roughly 330,000 clones, roughly 71% of them singletons. The sequencing used PBMCs, collected after 36 months of ibrutinib treatment. Receptors were obtained from a human donor with chronic lymphocytic leukemia.

V is TRBV10-2 and J is TRBJ2-5; 7 nucleotides match TRBD1. Germline lookup yields CDR1 WSHSY and CDR2 SAAADI. This CDR3 comprises 14 residues. The ends lost 7 bases at V and 0 bases at J; junction bases unmatched: 5. The CDR3 DNA follows: TGCGCCAGCACCGGGACAGTGTACCAAGAGACCCAGTACTTC. Encoded protein: CASTGTVYQETQYF.

The V call is TRBV6-5, the J call TRBJ2-1; 14 bases align to TRBD2. V lost 6 bases to trimming and J lost 7 bases; unmatched junction nucleotides: 5. CDR1 and CDR2 from the germline V gene are MNHEY and SVGAGI. CDR3 length equals 15 residues. CDR3 residues: CASRPGLAGVNEQFF. The CDR3 coding sequence is TGTGCCAGCAGACCGGGACTAGCGGGGGTGAATGAGCAGTTCTTC.

V usage is TRBV6-5 and J usage is TRBJ1-1, with no clear D. V was cut by 2 bases and J by 5 bases, with 0 bases left in between. Per the germline V gene, CDR1 is MNHEY and CDR2 is SVGAGI. This CDR3 region has 10 residues. The CDR3 coding sequence is TGTGCCAGCAGTTACACTGAAGCTTTCTTT. The encoded protein is CASSYTEAFF.

This clone was detected a few times. The chain links TRBV6-5 to TRBJ1-4; no clear D. Germline CDR1 is MNHEY and CDR2 is SVGAGI. The CDR3 spans 16 residues. Trimming removed 0 bases at V and 8 bases at J, with 16 bases between. The CDR3 DNA follows: TGTGCCAGCAGTTACTCTTGGCAGGCCTCGGGGGAAAAACTGTTTTTT. Protein sequence: CASSYSWQASGEKLFF.

The chain is built from TRBV6-1 and TRBJ2-4; D uncertain. From germline, CDR1 is MNHNS and CDR2 SASEGT. The CDR3 extends over 14 amino acids. V was pared by 6 bases and J by 0 bases, with 9 bases between. DNA of the CDR3: TGTGCCAGCAGCCGCGTACTAGCCAAAAACATTCAGTACTTC. Amino acid sequence: CASSRVLAKNIQYF.

A word on this clone: Sequence at one end of the junction differs from germline and may be a read error. The J gene is TRBJ1-1, the V gene TRBV27; 7 bases are shared with TRBD1. CDR1 MNHEY and CDR2 SMNVEV come from the germline V gene (reference sequence). There are 14 residues in the CDR3. In nucleotides, the CDR3 is TGTGCCAGCAGCCTAAATCAGGGGGGCATTAGTCAAATCTTT. It yields the protein CASSLNQGGISQIF.

This clone came up once. This rearrangement joins TRBV7-3 to TRBJ2-3, with 8 positions matching TRBD2. The V and J ends lost 2 bases and 2 bases, in that order; junction bases with no gene match: 6. Germline V gene sequence: CDR1 SGHTA, CDR2 FQGTGA. This CDR3 contains 16 residues. The CDR3 loop reads CASSLPASGPTDTQYF. Written as DNA, the CDR3 is TGTGCCAGCAGCTTACCGGCTAGCGGGCCCACAGATACGCAGTATTTT.

This sequence joins TRBV18 and TRBJ2-1; 11 bases are shared with TRBD2. From germline, CDR1 is KGHSH and CDR2 LQKENI. There are 14 residues in the CDR3. V was clipped by 2 bases and J by 9 bases; unmatched bases: 3. Here the CDR3 reads CASSPTSGSIEQFF. The CDR3, as DNA: TGTGCCAGCTCACCAACTAGCGGGAGTATTGAGCAGTTCTTC. The whole variable domain, filled in from reference TRBV18 and TRBJ2-1, reads NAGVMQNPRHLVRRRGQEARLRCSPMKGHSHVYWYRQLPEEGLKFMVYLQKENIIDESGMPKERFSAEFPKEGPSILRIQQVVRGDSAAYFCASSPTSGSIEQFFGPGTRLTVL.

The chain recombines TRBV10-3 with TRBJ2-1; D is undetermined. CDR3 size: 13 residues. The germline gives CDR1 ENHRY, CDR2 SYGVKD. V gave up 6 bases and J gave up 12 bases, with 18 bases separating them. CDR3 in amino acids: CAIRHPDTDAQFF. CDR3 sequence (DNA): TGTGCCATCAGACACCCCGACACGGATGCGCAGTTCTTC.

This chain uses TRBV4-1 with TRBJ1-1; the D is unclear. Looked up from germline, CDR1 is MGHRA and CDR2 is YSYEKL. The CDR3 has 14 residues. Deletions cut 1 base from V and 4 bases from J, with 10 bases between. The CDR3 protein is CASSQGAAVTEAFF. CDR3 nucleotides: TGCGCCAGCAGCCAAGGGGCAGCCGTCACTGAAGCTTTCTTT.

This clone was found once. Other DNA sequences in the sample encode the same CDR3. CDR3 in DNA: TGTGCCAGCAGTTTACTAGCGGGGGGGCCCGAGCAGTACTTC. This encodes CASSLLAGGPEQYF. The V and J genes are TRBV27 and TRBJ2-7; 12 positions agree with TRBD2. The V gene's germline CDR1 is MNHEY and CDR2 SMNVEV (reference sequence). The V and J ends lost 2 bases and 6 bases, in that order; junction bases with no gene match: 2. CDR3 length: 14 residues.

The chain employs TRBV13 and TRBJ2-7; 7 bases match TRBD1. Germline V gives CDR1 PRHDT, CDR2 FYEKMQ (reference sequence). J lost 6 bases, V lost 3 bases, and 8 bases had no gene match. This CDR3 comprises 14 residues. The CDR3: CASSFTTGPPEQYF. The CDR3 coding sequence is TGTGCCAGCAGCTTCACGACAGGGCCTCCCGAGCAGTACTTC. Looking up the rest from reference TRBV13 and TRBJ2-7 gives the full variable domain: AAGVIQSPRHLIKEKRETATLKCYPIPRHDTVYWYQQGPGQDPQFLISFYEKMQSDKGSIPDRFSAQQFSDYHSELNMSSLELGDSALYFCASSFTTGPPEQYFGPGTRLTVT.

The rearrangement links TRBV12-5 to TRBJ1-1; 12 nucleotides align to TRBD1. With V trimmed by 6 bases and J by 4 bases, 9 bases remained unmatched. Germline CDR1 is LGHNT and CDR2 is FRNRAP. The CDR3 runs to 16 residues. CDR3 sequence (DNA): TGTGCTAGTGGCCGGGGACAGGGGGCGCCGGGCACTGAAGCTTTCTTT. Translated, it gives CASGRGQGAPGTEAFF. Combining the CDR3 with reference TRBV12-5 and TRBJ1-1 gives the whole variable domain DARVTQTPRHKVTEMGQEVTMRCQPILGHNTVFWYRQTMMQGLELLAYFRNRAPLDDSGMPKDRFSAEMPDATLATLKIQPSEPRDSAVYFCASGRGQGAPGTEAFFGQGTRLTVV.

This clone was seen more than once but under ten times. This chain uses TRBV10-3 with TRBJ2-4, with D perhaps TRBD1 (5 bases). Germline V gene sequence: CDR1 ENHRY, CDR2 SYGVKD. The length of the CDR3 is 13 residues. Trimming took 3 bases from V and 7 from J, leaving 10 bases between them. The CDR3 sequence is CAISEGESNIQYF. Here the CDR3 DNA reads TGTGCCATCAGTGAAGGGGAAAGCAACATTCAGTACTTC.

This CDR3 reads CASSKGRLAEDLDTQYF. The CDR3 bases are TGTGCCAGCAGCAAAGGGCGACTAGCTGAGGATCTCGATACGCAGTATTTT. The V gene is TRBV21-1, the J gene TRBJ2-3; the table's D call, TRBD2, was not checked against the DNA. TRBV21-1 is tagged as a pseudogene. The length of the CDR3 is 17 residues.

This rearrangement joins TRBV10-3 to TRBJ2-7; D is possibly TRBD2 (5 bases). In germline, CDR1 is ENHRY, CDR2 SYGVKD. Trimming shortened V by 0 bases and J by 5 bases, and 8 bases separated the two germline ends. This CDR3 has 13 residues. This chain's CDR3 is CAISESAGDEQYF. In DNA form, the CDR3 reads TGTGCCATCAGTGAGTCGGCCGGGGACGAGCAGTACTTC.

In its sample, this clone was seen a few times. This chain uses TRBV6-6 with TRBJ2-2; no reliable D call. Germline CDR1 MNHNY, CDR2 SVGAGI (reference sequence). The V gene lost 6 bases and the J gene lost 6 bases, with 8 bases spanning the gap. This CDR3 is built from 12 residues. CDR3 DNA sequence: TGTGCCAGCAGCCCCCGATCCGGGGAGCTGTTTTTT. Its protein is CASSPRSGELFF.

This rearrangement joins TRBV2 to TRBJ2-7, with TRBD1 matching 8 bases. The length of the CDR3 is 14 residues. The V gene's germline CDR1 is SNHLY and CDR2 FYNNEI. The trim removed 6 bases at V and 3 bases at J, leaving 7 bases unmatched. Here the CDR3 DNA reads TGTGCCAGCAGCCCGGACAGGGCTCTCTACGAGCAGTACTTC. This translates into CASSPDRALYEQYF.

The chain combines TRBV27 with TRBJ2-7, with D perhaps being TRBD1 or TRBD2 (5 bases each). Germline loops: CDR1 MNHEY, CDR2 SMNVEV (reference sequence). Trimming removed 6 bases at V and 2 bases at J, with 14 bases between. The CDR3 loop spans 14 amino acids. The DNA of the CDR3 is TGTGCCAGCAGCTTCCGGGACCCCACCTACGAGCAGTACTTC. As protein: CASSFRDPTYEQYF.

The chain recombines TRBV19 with TRBJ1-1; possibly TRBD1 for D (5 bases). The CDR3 loop spans 14 amino acids. The germline CDR1 and CDR2 sequences are LNHDA and SQIVND (reference sequence). The V end lost 2 bases, the J end lost 4 bases, and 11 bases lay between the germline ends. The CDR3 sequence is CASSISAGLTEAFF. In DNA, the CDR3 is TGTGCCAGTAGTATATCGGCGGGACTCACTGAAGCTTTCTTT.

This chain links TRBV19 with TRBJ1-4; 10 bases are a match to TRBD1. CDR3 size: 13 residues. The V gene's germline CDR1 is LNHDA and CDR2 SQIVND (reference sequence). Losses at the gene ends were 3 bases for V and 13 bases for J; bases not matched to a gene: 5. CDR3 sequence (DNA): TGTGCCAGTAGTATCGGACAGGGGGGTAGACTGTTTTTT. Amino acids: CASSIGQGGRLFF.

The rearrangement uses TRBV4-2 and TRBJ1-2, with 7 bases lining up with TRBD1. V lost 3 bases, J lost 3 bases, and 16 bases stayed unmatched. Germline V gives CDR1 LGHNA, CDR2 YNFKEQ. The CDR3 is 18 residues long. The CDR3 DNA follows: TGTGCCAGCAGCCACACCTTCGAACGGGACAGACTATACTATGGCTACACCTTC. It specifies CASSHTFERDRLYYGYTF.

This sequence joins TRBV10-1 and TRBJ1-2, with D maybe TRBD1 (5 bases). Between the trimmed V and J ends, which lost 4 bases and 1 base, there was a span of 10 bases. Germline V gene data show CDR1 as WNHNN and CDR2 as SYGVQD (reference sequence). CDR3 length: 14 residues. CDR3: CASSGAGINYGYTF. DNA of the CDR3: TGCGCCAGCAGTGGGGCAGGGATTAACTATGGCTACACCTTC.

In its sample, this clone was seen once. The CDR3 spells CASSLRVGGHTDTQYF. The CDR3 region has the DNA TGTGCCAGCAGCCTGAGGGTGGGAGGGCACACAGATACGCAGTATTTT. The rearrangement joins TRBV7-8 to TRBJ2-3; TRBD2 aligns across 7 bases. The CDR3 is 16 residues long. V lost 5 bases, J lost 2 bases, and 10 bases stayed unmatched. Germline CDR1 SGHVS, CDR2 FQNEAQ.

J is TRBJ2-1 and V is TRBV28; weak D call: TRBD1 (5 bases). This CDR3 has 16 amino acids. V gave up 2 bases and J gave up 0 bases, with 11 bases separating them. Germline assignment: CDR1 MDHEN and CDR2 SYDVKM. CDR3 bases: TGTGCCAGCAGTTTAGGAAAAGGGGTCTCCTACAATGAGCAGTTCTTC. It yields the protein CASSLGKGVSYNEQFF.

The V call is TRBV4-1, the J call TRBJ1-2; D gene uncertain. V shed 1 base and J shed 2 bases, with 8 bases lying between them. The CDR3 runs to 14 residues. CDR1 and CDR2 from the germline V gene are MGHRA and YSYEKL. In nucleotides, the CDR3 is TGCGCCAGCAGCCAAGGGCGGTTAAACTATGGCTACACCTTC. It yields the protein CASSQGRLNYGYTF.

The gene calls are TRBV29-1 and TRBJ1-1; no clear D. CDR3 length: 13 amino acids. Per the germline V gene, CDR1 is SQVTM and CDR2 is ANQGSEA. The V end was cut by 5 bases, the J end by 6 bases, with 16 bases between. This CDR3 is CSVMRAFEAEAFF. As DNA, the CDR3 is TGCAGCGTTATGCGAGCGTTTGAGGCTGAAGCTTTCTTT.

V gene TRBV7-2 combines with J gene TRBJ2-5; D is perhaps TRBD1 or TRBD2 (6 bases each). The CDR3 loop spans 15 amino acids. Germline V gene lookup returns CDR1 SGHTA and CDR2 FQGNSA. Trimming stripped 4 bases from V and 4 bases from J, with 16 bases between. The CDR3 DNA follows: TGTGCCAGCAGCTCTGACGGGGGCCGTGGAGAGACCCAGTACTTC. This gives the protein CASSSDGGRGETQYF.

The rearrangement links TRBV29-1 to TRBJ2-4; 7 bases fit TRBD1. V lost 7 bases to trimming and J lost 3 bases; unmatched junction nucleotides: 9. Germline values: CDR1 SQVTM, CDR2 ANQGSEA. The CDR3 runs 14 residues. In DNA form, the CDR3 reads TGCAGCGCAACCACAGGGGTAGTCAAAAACATTCAGTACTTC. Its protein product is CSATTGVVKNIQYF.